Presented here are 21 T cell receptor beta chains from one specimen sequenced in a study of T cells in localized non-small cell lung cancer. The table came from immunoSEQ multiplex PCR; TCRdb's copy has only in-frame clones and leaves some out. The sample contains approximately 60,000 clones, roughly 90% of which appear only once. The material was peripheral blood, obtained before any cancer treatment. These receptors came from a woman aged 35-75 years with stage I lung adenocarcinoma.

This chain connects TRBV18 to TRBJ2-7, with D tentatively TRBD1 (5 bases). Trimming shortened V by 3 bases and J by 5 bases, and 14 bases separated the two germline ends. From germline, CDR1 is KGHSH and CDR2 LQKENI. The CDR3 extends over 14 amino acids. The CDR3 is CASSPPGLVDEQYF. The CDR3 region has the DNA TGTGCCAGCTCACCCCCAGGGTTAGTCGACGAGCAGTACTTC.

V is TRBV2 and J is TRBJ2-1; tentatively, D is TRBD1 or TRBD2 (6 bases each). The CDR3 runs 12 residues. Germline V lookup: CDR1 SNHLY, CDR2 FYNNEI. The V end was cut by 3 bases, the J end by 9 bases, with 9 bases between. CDR3 DNA sequence: TGTGCCAGCAGTGAGGGGGGCCGTGAGCAGTTCTTC. This sequence encodes CASSEGGREQFF.

This clone showed up just once. The chain is built from TRBV7-9 and TRBJ1-5, with D possibly TRBD1 on 6 matching bases. Trimming left V 4 bases short and J 3 bases short, with 10 bases between. Per the germline V gene, CDR1 is SEHNR and CDR2 is FQNEAQ (reference sequence). The CDR3 is made up of 14 amino acids. The CDR3 sequence is CASSSWDTNQPQHF. In DNA form, the CDR3 reads TGTGCCAGCAGCTCCTGGGACACCAATCAGCCCCAGCATTTT.

This chain joins TRBV25-1 and TRBJ1-4; the D gene is possibly TRBD1 (6 bases). The V end lost 3 bases, the J end lost 10 bases, and 15 bases lay between the germline ends. Germline loops: CDR1 MGHDK, CDR2 SYGVNS. CDR3 length equals 14 residues. The CDR3 DNA follows: TGTGCCAGCAGTGACCCGACAGGATCGGGAAAACTGTTTTTT. Encoded protein: CASSDPTGSGKLFF.

V is TRBV19 and J is TRBJ2-5; D not resolved. Germline V lookup: CDR1 LNHDA, CDR2 SQIVND (reference sequence). The CDR3 runs 12 residues. The V end lost 7 bases, the J end lost 3 bases, and 9 bases lay between the germline ends. CDR3 nucleotides: TGTGCCAGTATGGGTGGGGAAGAGACCCAGTACTTC. Translating gives CASMGGEETQYF.

This clone has only one observation. This chain joins TRBV19 and TRBJ2-5; D perhaps matches TRBD2 (5 bases). CDR1 LNHDA and CDR2 SQIVND come from the germline V gene (reference sequence). CDR3 length: 14 amino acids. The germline V and J ends were trimmed by 3 bases and 3 bases, with 11 bases remaining between them. CDR3 in DNA: TGTGCCAGTAGTATCGTCCTAGCAGAAGAGACCCAGTACTTC. Translating it yields CASSIVLAEETQYF.

The chain carries TRBV5-1 and TRBJ2-1; TRBD2 agrees at 8 bases. CDR1 SGHRS and CDR2 YFSETQ come from the germline V gene. This CDR3 has 15 amino acids. Unmatched junction bases numbered 2, after V lost 1 base and J lost 2 bases. This chain's CDR3 is CASSLTGGAYNEQFF. The CDR3, as DNA: TGCGCCAGCAGCTTGACGGGAGGGGCCTACAATGAGCAGTTCTTC.

This clone was counted between two and nine times. The chain joins TRBV28 to TRBJ1-3; D call uncertain. The CDR3 has 11 amino acids. Trimming pared 10 bases from V and 2 bases from J, leaving 6 bases between. The germline V gene encodes CDR1 MDHEN and CDR2 SYDVKM. CDR3 coding DNA: TGTGCCACCTCCACTGGAAACACCATATATTTT. Its translation: CATSTGNTIYF.

This clone has a handful of counts. The J gene is TRBJ1-1, the V gene TRBV7-3; D gene ambiguous. In germline, CDR1 is SGHTA, CDR2 FQGTGA. With 1 base removed from V and 0 bases from J, the gap between germline ends came to 3 bases. The CDR3 extends over 13 amino acids. DNA of the CDR3: TGTGCCAGCAGCTTAATCATGAACACTGAAGCTTTCTTT. This translates into CASSLIMNTEAFF.

The rearrangement links TRBV6-6 to TRBJ2-1; 14 positions agree with TRBD2. V lost 5 bases to trimming and J lost 8 bases; unmatched junction nucleotides: 5. The CDR3 length is 15 residues. In germline, CDR1 is MNHNY, CDR2 SVGAGI (reference sequence). CDR3 sequence reads: CASSGPGLAGDEQFF. CDR3 coding DNA: TGTGCCAGCAGTGGACCGGGACTAGCGGGGGATGAGCAGTTCTTC.

The chain joins TRBV13 to TRBJ2-6; 7 positions agree with TRBD2. The CDR3 has 17 amino acids. Germline V gene data show CDR1 as PRHDT and CDR2 as FYEKMQ (reference sequence). V was pared by 9 bases and J by 0 bases, with 11 bases of the junction left unmatched. CDR3 amino acids: CASGRGGSHSGANVLTF. The CDR3 bases are TGTGCCAGTGGACGGGGCGGGAGCCACTCTGGGGCCAACGTCCTGACTTTC.

J is TRBJ1-3 and V is TRBV6-1; D uncertain. The length of the CDR3 is 14 residues. The germline CDR1 and CDR2 sequences are MNHNS and SASEGT. Trimming took off 4 bases at V and 2 bases at J, with 9 bases between the two ends. The CDR3 loop reads CASSVQQAGNTIYF. CDR3 DNA: TGTGCCAGCAGTGTCCAGCAGGCTGGAAACACCATATATTTT.

The V gene is TRBV5-6, the J gene TRBJ2-7, with D tentatively TRBD2 (6 bases). The germline V gene has CDR1 SGHDT and CDR2 YYEEEE. V was trimmed by 3 bases and J by 3 bases, leaving 16 bases between them. The CDR3 covers 15 residues. The CDR3 coding sequence is TGTGCCAGCAGCTGGGGGACGGGGACTGGCTACGAGCAGTACTTC. This gives the protein CASSWGTGTGYEQYF.

The chain has TRBV7-6 and TRBJ2-3; D tentatively fits TRBD1 or TRBD2 (5 bases each). Trimming removed 5 bases from V and 5 bases from J, with 17 bases in between. Germline V gene lookup returns CDR1 SGHVS and CDR2 FNYEAQ. The CDR3 covers 15 residues. CDR3 DNA: TGTGCCAGCAGCCCAACCCCCGGGGCCAGAGATACGCAGTATTTT. Its translation: CASSPTPGARDTQYF.

The chain couples TRBV5-1 to TRBJ2-7; 7 bases fit TRBD1. Germline CDR1 and CDR2: SGHRS and YFSETQ. The junction had 10 bases not matched to a gene; V was cut back by 3 bases and J by 4 bases. This CDR3 spans 15 amino acids. The CDR3 region has the DNA TGCGCCAGCAGCTCTTCGACAGGGAGTACGTACGAGCAGTACTTC. It is translated as CASSSSTGSTYEQYF.

The V call is TRBV10-2, the J call TRBJ1-6; D not certain. Trimming left V 4 bases short and J 9 bases short, with 10 bases between. Germline V gene lookup returns CDR1 WSHSY and CDR2 SAAADI. The CDR3 spans 13 residues. The CDR3 nucleotides are TGCGCCAGCAGTGGAACCGAGGGTTCACCCCTCCACTTT. As protein: CASSGTEGSPLHF.

CDR3: CASSLRGGTDTQYF. CDR3 bases: TGTGCCAGCAGCTTACGGGGCGGCACAGATACGCAGTATTTT. The chain has TRBV5-8 and TRBJ2-3; either TRBD1 or TRBD2 may supply D (5 bases each). Germline V gene sequence: CDR1 SGHTS, CDR2 YDEGEE. The CDR3 sequence is 14 residues long. Between the trimmed V and J ends, which lost 2 bases and 1 base, there was a span of 8 bases.

The V and J genes are TRBV2 and TRBJ1-2; unclear D gene. Trimming stripped 5 bases from V and 6 bases from J, with 19 bases between. Germline V gene sequence: CDR1 SNHLY, CDR2 FYNNEI. This CDR3 contains 15 residues. DNA of the CDR3: TGTGCCAGCAGTCTAAATGGGGTGTTCGTAGATGGCTACACCTTC. Translation: CASSLNGVFVDGYTF. The entire variable domain, with the rest obtained from reference TRBV2 and TRBJ1-2, is as follows: EPEVTQTPSHQVTQMGQEVILRCVPISNHLYFYWYRQILGQKVEFLVSFYNNEISEKSEIFDDQFSVERPDGSNFTLKIRSTKLEDSAMYFCASSLNGVFVDGYTFGSGTRLTVV.

J is TRBJ2-1 and V is TRBV30; tentative D call: TRBD2 (6 bases). The germline V and J ends were trimmed by 3 bases and 9 bases, with 18 bases remaining between them. In germline, CDR1 is GTSNPN, CDR2 SVGIG (reference sequence). The CDR3 totals 14 residues. DNA of the CDR3: TGTGCCTGGAGGGTGGATGGAGGGCCGGGTGAGCAGTTCTTC. It encodes CAWRVDGGPGEQFF.

V usage is TRBV9 and J usage is TRBJ2-1; TRBD2 aligns across 9 bases. There are 15 residues in the CDR3. V dropped 0 bases and J dropped 6; count of bases not matched to a gene: 4. Germline loops: CDR1 SGDLS, CDR2 YYNGEE. The chain's CDR3 is CASSVGDSGSNEQFF. As DNA, the CDR3 is TGTGCCAGCAGCGTAGGAGATAGCGGGAGCAATGAGCAGTTCTTC.

This sequence joins TRBV5-1 and TRBJ2-7; 13 nucleotides align to TRBD2. The CDR3 runs 17 residues. The germline V gene has CDR1 SGHRS and CDR2 YFSETQ. Trimming took 1 base from V and 3 from J; bases not matched to a gene: 7. The CDR3 protein is CASSLTSGRALSYEQYF. CDR3 DNA sequence: TGCGCCAGCAGCTTGACTAGCGGGAGGGCCCTCAGCTACGAGCAGTACTTC.